Each of the 17 T cell receptor beta chains below was sequenced from the same sample in a study of blood T cells in healthy people across ages. It was with a sample-barcoded 5' primer and a J-beta primer mix that a second PCR of about 7 to 12 cycles was run. TCRdb re-derived calls from the 5' RACE reads in MiXCR, one entry per CDR3 protein. The sample consists of about 1.7 million distinct CDR3 sequences, 28% of them appearing once. Sequencing input: blood. The receptors originated from a woman aged 25 to 39 in good health.

A word on this clonotype: The CDR3 does not close with the conserved phenylalanine or tryptophan, likely indicating a read error. V and J are TRBV5-1 and TRBJ2-4, with 7 bases matching TRBD2. The tail of the sequence fits TRBJ2-7 better, so the J call may be wrong. This CDR3 comprises 14 residues. Germline V CDR1 and CDR2: SGHRS, YFSETQ. DNA for the CDR3: TGCGCCAGCAGCTCGGGGGGTTCGTTACTCGAGCAGTACTGC. This encodes CASSSGGSLLEQYC.

The rearrangement joins TRBV3-1 to TRBJ1-5; 9 bases line up with TRBD1. The germline V gene has CDR1 LGHDT and CDR2 YNNKEL (reference sequence). Germline trimming cut 8 bases from V and 7 bases from J; bases unmatched to any gene: 3. This CDR3 has 12 residues. The CDR3 DNA reads TGTGCCAGCGGGGACAGGGACCAGCCCCAGCATTTT. Protein sequence: CASGDRDQPQHF.

This clonotype was seen a handful of times. The chain uses TRBV14 and TRBJ2-1, with D tentatively TRBD1 (5 bases). The CDR3 spans 16 residues. V lost 0 bases and J lost 3, with 12 bases in between. CDR1 SGHDN and CDR2 FVKESK come from the germline V gene. CDR3 bases: TGTGCCAGCAGCCAAGATGAGTCGGACAACTACAATGAGCAGTTCTTC. This sequence encodes CASSQDESDNYNEQFF.

The chain links TRBV28 to TRBJ2-3, with TRBD2 matching 7 bases. The V segment lost 10 bases and the J segment 0 bases; nucleotides outside the gene matches: 10. The CDR3 length is 15 residues. The germline gives CDR1 MDHEN, CDR2 SYDVKM. CDR3 amino acids: CAINLSGGSTDTQYF. In DNA form, the CDR3 reads TGTGCCATCAATCTTTCCGGGGGGAGCACAGATACGCAGTATTTT.

This clonotype was seen a few times. The chain recombines TRBV6-2 or TRBV6-3 with TRBJ1-1, with 7 bases fitting TRBD1. J gave up 10 bases and V 6 bases, and 11 bases lay outside the gene matches. This CDR3 has 13 residues. Germline-derived CDR1 and CDR2 are MNHEY and SVGEGT. The CDR3 region is CASREQGPWGAFF. The DNA for the CDR3 is TGTGCCAGCAGAGAACAGGGGCCCTGGGGAGCTTTCTTT.

In this sample, this clonotype turned up many times. At one of its ends the junction is not consistent with the germline gene, which may arise from a read error. The J gene is TRBJ2-4, the V gene TRBV12-3 or TRBV12-4; D is possibly TRBD2 (7 bases). This CDR3 is 16 amino acids long. As DNA, the CDR3 is TGTGTCAGCAGCCGGGGGGCCGATGGAGCCAAAAACATTCAGTACTTC. Translation gives CVSSRGADGAKNIQYF.

This clonotype showed up just a few times. The germline gene is not matched at one end of the junction; a read error may be the cause. V gene TRBV15 combines with J gene TRBJ2-5; D not certain. Germline V gene sequence: CDR1 LNHNV, CDR2 YYDKDF (reference sequence). The CDR3 covers 14 residues. CDR3 residues: CATSRVMVGETRYF. CDR3 nucleotide sequence: TGTGCCACCAGCAGAGTGATGGTTGGCGAGACCCGGTACTTC.

A word on this clonotype: Because the CDR3's place on the DNA is in doubt, the DNA is left out and the CDR3 is given as listed by TCRdb. Here the CDR3 reads CASRQWAPGSPRHF. This chain links TRBV12-3 or TRBV12-4 with TRBJ1-6; TRBD1, the table's D call, lacks a check against the DNA. The CDR3 is 14 amino acids long, termini counted.

V is TRBV24-1 and J is TRBJ2-5, with unresolved D. V dropped 1 base and J dropped 6 bases, with 11 bases sitting between them. Per the germline V gene, CDR1 is KGHDR and CDR2 is SFDVKD. CDR3 length: 14 amino acids. The DNA of the CDR3 is TGTGCCACCAGTGATTTTTCTGATCCGAAGACCCAGTACTTC. This encodes CATSDFSDPKTQYF.

This chain uses TRBV19 with TRBJ2-1, with a weak D call TRBD1 (6 bases). V shed 6 bases and J shed 6 bases, with 18 bases lying between them. Germline assignment: CDR1 LNHDA and CDR2 SQIVND (reference sequence). This CDR3 spans 15 amino acids. The CDR3 reads CASSPGQGYGNEQFF. The CDR3 DNA is TGTGCCAGTAGCCCGGGACAAGGGTATGGCAATGAGCAGTTCTTC.

This clonotype was picked up a small number of times. This chain uses TRBV7-2 with TRBJ2-3; D uncertain. The ends were cut back, 5 bases at V and 1 base at J, with 16 bases in the middle. Germline CDR1 reads SGHTA; CDR2 reads FQGNSA. This CDR3 is built from 16 residues. The CDR3 DNA sequence: TGTGCCAGCAGCCCCACGTTGAATCGCGGCACAGATACGCAGTATTTT. Translation gives CASSPTLNRGTDTQYF.

The sample holds one count of this clonotype. The rearrangement links TRBV28 to TRBJ1-1; a possible D gene is TRBD1 (6 bases). The CDR3 covers 15 residues. V was shortened by 8 bases and J by 0 bases, with 16 bases between the two germline ends. Per germline, CDR1 MDHEN and CDR2 SYDVKM. DNA of the CDR3: TGTGCCAGCCGTCCGGGACAAACTATGAACACTGAAGCTTTCTTT. Protein product: CASRPGQTMNTEAFF. The variable domain in full, with the rest retrieved from reference TRBV28 and TRBJ1-1, is DVKVTQSSRYLVKRTGEKVFLECVQDMDHENMFWYRQDPGLGLRLIYFSYDVKMKEKGDIPEGYSVSREKKERFSLILESASTNQTSMYLCASRPGQTMNTEAFFGQGTRLTVV.

The V and J genes are TRBV12-3 or TRBV12-4 and TRBJ2-1; D is unclear. Trimming took off 5 bases at V and 5 bases at J, with 7 bases between the two ends. The CDR3 sequence is 12 residues long. In DNA, the CDR3 is TGTGCCAGCAGTCTTCAGGACAATGAGCAGTTCTTC. Its translation: CASSLQDNEQFF.

This clonotype was picked up a small number of times. The chain carries TRBV3-1 and TRBJ1-2; TRBD1 matches at 10 bases. This CDR3 is 15 amino acids long. Germline V CDR1 and CDR2: LGHDT, YNNKEL (reference sequence). The J segment lost 8 bases and the V segment lost 1 base, leaving 7 bases of the junction unmatched. The CDR3 loop is CASSQGFGTGEGYTF. CDR3 nucleotides: TGTGCCAGCAGCCAAGGTTTCGGGACAGGGGAAGGCTACACCTTC. Filled out from reference TRBV3-1 and TRBJ1-2, the complete variable domain reads DTAVSQTPKYLVTQMGNDKSIKCEQNLGHDTMYWYKQDSKKFLKIMFSYNNKELIINETVPNRFSPKSPDKAHLNLHINSLELGDSAVYFCASSQGFGTGEGYTFGSGTRLTVV.

The rearrangement joins TRBV29-1 to TRBJ1-4, with D unresolved. Looked up from germline, CDR1 is SQVTM and CDR2 is ANQGSEA. The CDR3 covers 14 residues. The V end lost 4 bases, the J end lost 3 bases, and 12 bases lay between the germline ends. The CDR3 DNA reads TGCAGCGTTGGAAGGAGAGGTGCTAATGAAAAACTGTTTTTT. Its translation: CSVGRRGANEKLFF.

This clonotype was recorded a few times. This rearrangement joins TRBV5-1 to TRBJ1-2; 7 bases agree with TRBD1. The J segment lost 5 bases and the V segment lost 6 bases, leaving 10 bases of the junction unmatched. Germline assignment: CDR1 SGHRS and CDR2 YFSETQ. There are 14 residues in the CDR3. The CDR3 loop reads CASTRTGGTYGYTF. The CDR3 bases are TGCGCCAGCACCCGGACAGGCGGCACATATGGCTACACCTTC.

The rearrangement uses TRBV28 and TRBJ2-7; D remains unclear. Trimming took 2 bases from V and 1 from J, leaving 18 bases between them. Looked up from germline, CDR1 is MDHEN and CDR2 is SYDVKM. The CDR3 spans 17 residues. The CDR3 nucleotides read TGTGCCAGCAGTTTACGGTTGGCAGGCAACCCTTCCTACGAGCAGTACTTC. Translating it yields CASSLRLAGNPSYEQYF.